The 28 T cell receptor beta chains in this list originate from one sample, sequenced in a study of T cell responses to AZD1222 COVID-19 vaccine. Some clones are missing from TCRdb's copy, which holds only in-frame ones; the method was immunoSEQ multiplex PCR. The table has around 150,000 clones, 90% seen once; the top ten hold more than 3%. Sequenced material: peripheral blood, taken 28 days after the second AZD1222 dose. The receptors were sampled from an adult who received the AZD1222 COVID-19 vaccine.

This rearrangement joins TRBV5-4 to TRBJ2-3, with 14 positions matching TRBD2. The CDR3 consists of 17 residues. Germline V gene sequence: CDR1 SGHNT, CDR2 YYREEE (reference sequence). Trimming took 5 bases from V and 2 from J; bases not matched to a gene: 7. CDR3 loop: CASRLLTSGRATDTQYF. The CDR3, as DNA: TGTGCCAGCAGACTATTGACTAGCGGGAGGGCCACAGATACGCAGTATTTT.

The J gene is TRBJ2-7, the V gene TRBV5-5; D gene ambiguous. In germline, CDR1 is SGHKS, CDR2 YYEKEE (reference sequence). Deletions cut 4 bases from V and 2 bases from J, with 16 bases between. The CDR3 has 15 amino acids. In DNA, the CDR3 is TGTGCCAGCAGCCACTCGTCGGGCAGAGCCTACGAGCAGTACTTC. It encodes CASSHSSGRAYEQYF.

The chain couples TRBV27 to TRBJ1-2; D call uncertain. In germline, CDR1 is MNHEY, CDR2 SMNVEV (reference sequence). The germline V and J ends were trimmed by 3 bases and 2 bases, with 7 bases remaining between them. The CDR3 is 13 residues long. The CDR3 bases are TGTGCCAGCAGTTTGGAAGGGAACTATGGCTACACCTTC. Translation gives CASSLEGNYGYTF.

This sequence joins TRBV11-3 and TRBJ1-1, with D maybe TRBD1 (6 bases). The CDR3 spans 13 residues. Germline assignment: CDR1 SGHNT and CDR2 YENEEA. Trimming stripped 6 bases from V and 6 bases from J, with 14 bases between. The CDR3 loop reads CASSLTGYSEAFF. CDR3 nucleotides: TGTGCCAGCAGTCTAACAGGGTACTCTGAAGCTTTCTTT. Variable domain in full (rest from reference TRBV11-3 and TRBJ1-1): EAGVVQSPRYKIIEKKQPVAFWCNPISGHNTLYWYLQNLGQGPELLIRYENEEAVDDSQLPKDRFSAERLKGVDSTLKIQPAELGDSAVYLCASSLTGYSEAFFGQGTRLTVV.

This chain joins TRBV19 and TRBJ1-1; the D gene is possibly TRBD1 (5 bases). Trimming removed 6 bases from V and 8 bases from J, with 13 bases in between. Germline CDR1 is LNHDA and CDR2 is SQIVND (reference sequence). The CDR3 contains 12 residues. Here the CDR3 DNA reads TGTGCCAGTAGAATAATGGGGGGGGAAGCTTTCTTT. This codes for CASRIMGGEAFF.

This clone came up once. The genes are TRBV20-1 and TRBJ2-3; D is unclear. V lost 5 bases to trimming and J lost 5 bases, with 5 bases between them. The CDR3 contains 10 residues. The germline CDR1 and CDR2 sequences are DFQATT and SNEGSKA (reference sequence). The DNA for the CDR3 is TGCAGTGCTCTTTTAGATACGCAGTATTTT. It codes for CSALLDTQYF.

In this sample, this clone turned up once. This sample includes further DNA sequences coding for the same CDR3. The J gene is TRBJ2-7, the V gene TRBV6-5; D remains ambiguous. V gave up 0 bases and J gave up 7 bases, with 4 bases separating them. CDR1 and CDR2 from the germline V gene are MNHEY and SVGAGI. This CDR3 spans 11 amino acids. CDR3 coding DNA: TGTGCCAGCAGTTACTCGGGTGAGCAGTACTTC. Protein: CASSYSGEQYF.

The CDR3 coding sequence is TGTGCCAGTAGTTTGGTACGCACAGATACGCAGTATTTT. It encodes CASSLVRTDTQYF. The chain carries TRBV19 and TRBJ2-3; unclear D gene. The germline V gene has CDR1 LNHDA and CDR2 SQIVND (reference sequence). V was pared by 5 bases and J by 1 base, with 7 bases between. The CDR3 spans 13 residues.

This chain connects TRBV4-1 to TRBJ1-1; D is unclear. The CDR3 is made up of 13 amino acids. Germline CDR1 MGHRA, CDR2 YSYEKL. Trimming shortened V by 1 base and J by 9 bases, and 12 bases separated the two germline ends. For the CDR3, the DNA is TGCGCCAGCAGCCAAGTACGAGGAGAGAAAGCTTTCTTT. Translation: CASSQVRGEKAFF.

The chain joins TRBV6-4 to TRBJ1-5, with D unresolved. The germline CDR1 and CDR2 sequences are MRHNA and SNTAGT. Trimming stripped 3 bases from V and 2 bases from J, with 5 bases between. CDR3 length equals 13 residues. The CDR3 here is CASSEGGNQPQHF. The CDR3 DNA follows: TGTGCCAGCAGTGAAGGAGGCAATCAGCCCCAGCATTTT.

The chain uses TRBV7-9 and TRBJ1-1; TRBD1 is a possible D gene (5 bases). V shed 2 bases and J shed 4 bases, with 8 bases lying between them. Germline lookup yields CDR1 SEHNR and CDR2 FQNEAQ (reference sequence). The CDR3 covers 13 residues. CDR3 DNA sequence: TGTGCCAGCAGCTTATATGGGGGCACTGAAGCTTTCTTT. This translates into CASSLYGGTEAFF.

The chain links TRBV18 to TRBJ1-1, with 9 bases fitting TRBD1. With 4 bases clipped from V and 7 bases from J, the junction kept 16 bases outside the gene matches. Germline V gene sequence: CDR1 KGHSH, CDR2 LQKENI. The CDR3 loop spans 17 amino acids. This CDR3 is CASSHSTGGAGGNEAFF. The CDR3 bases are TGTGCCAGCTCACATTCCACAGGGGGCGCTGGTGGAAATGAAGCTTTCTTT.

The gene calls are TRBV18 and TRBJ1-1, with D perhaps TRBD1 (5 bases). The V end lost 3 bases, the J end lost 1 base, and 15 bases lay between the germline ends. CDR3 length: 16 residues. CDR1 and CDR2 from the germline V gene are KGHSH and LQKENI. CDR3 region: CASSPPEGQRNTEAFF. The CDR3 nucleotides read TGTGCCAGCTCACCCCCGGAGGGGCAGCGGAACACTGAAGCTTTCTTT.

The chain joins TRBV14 to TRBJ2-2; D ambiguous. CDR3 length: 13 amino acids. Germline CDR1 is SGHDN and CDR2 is FVKESK. V was trimmed by 0 bases and J by 6 bases, leaving 5 bases between them. The CDR3 sequence is CASSQDDPGELFF. The DNA for the CDR3 is TGTGCCAGCAGCCAAGATGACCCCGGGGAGCTGTTTTTT.

The V gene is TRBV18, the J gene TRBJ1-6, with D possibly matching TRBD1 (6 bases). The V end was cut by 3 bases, the J end by 11 bases, with 14 bases between. Germline V gene data show CDR1 as KGHSH and CDR2 as LQKENI. CDR3 length: 14 amino acids. CDR3 protein: CASSPGGGGAPLHF. CDR3 in DNA: TGTGCCAGCTCACCCGGGGGTGGGGGCGCACCCCTCCACTTT.

The count of this clone is one. The rearrangement links TRBV7-9 to TRBJ1-6; D uncertain. Germline V gives CDR1 SEHNR, CDR2 FQNEAQ (reference sequence). Trimming removed 6 bases at V and 5 bases at J, with 11 bases between. CDR3 length: 14 residues. CDR3 nucleotides: TGTGCCAGCAGGTCCGGCGGGAATAATTCACCCCTCCACTTT. Translating gives CASRSGGNNSPLHF.

This chain links TRBV18 with TRBJ2-1, with TRBD2 matching 13 bases. Germline V gene data show CDR1 as KGHSH and CDR2 as LQKENI. V lost 3 bases, J lost 1 base, and 0 bases stayed unmatched. CDR3 length equals 16 residues. The CDR3 bases are TGTGCCAGCTCACCGACTAGCGGGAGGTCCTACAATGAGCAGTTCTTC. It yields the protein CASSPTSGRSYNEQFF.

Here the CDR3 reads CASSLVSGQLYNEQFF. CDR3 DNA: TGTGCCAGCAGCTTAGTATCGGGACAGCTCTACAATGAGCAGTTCTTC. The chain is built from TRBV13 and TRBJ2-1; the match to TRBD1 covers 7 bases. The V and J ends lost 1 base and 3 bases, in that order; junction bases with no gene match: 6. CDR1 PRHDT and CDR2 FYEKMQ come from the germline V gene (reference sequence). CDR3 length equals 16 residues.

The genes are TRBV13 and TRBJ2-1; no reliable D call. Germline assignment: CDR1 PRHDT and CDR2 FYEKMQ (reference sequence). This CDR3 has 12 residues. Trimming pared 5 bases from V and 6 bases from J, leaving 8 bases between. The DNA of the CDR3 is TGTGCCAGCAGCCCCGTGGGCAATGAGCAGTTCTTC. Its protein is CASSPVGNEQFF.

V and J are TRBV12-5 and TRBJ1-5; D is undetermined. The CDR3 consists of 16 residues. Trimming removed 1 base from V and 0 bases from J, with 10 bases in between. Germline V gene data show CDR1 as LGHNT and CDR2 as FRNRAP. The CDR3 is CASGLELADSNQPQHF. As DNA, the CDR3 is TGTGCTAGTGGTTTGGAGTTGGCAGATAGCAATCAGCCCCAGCATTTT.

J is TRBJ1-2 and V is TRBV10-3; TRBD1 is a possible D gene (6 bases). Germline CDR1 ENHRY, CDR2 SYGVKD. Trimming left V 6 bases short and J 0 bases short, with 14 bases between. The CDR3 runs 15 residues. CDR3 amino acids: CAIRATGLSNYGYTF. As DNA, the CDR3 is TGTGCCATCAGAGCCACAGGGCTTTCTAACTATGGCTACACCTTC.

The genes are TRBV19 and TRBJ1-2, with no clear D. The V gene lost 0 bases and the J gene lost 3 bases, with 8 bases spanning the gap. The CDR3 is 14 amino acids. Per the germline V gene, CDR1 is LNHDA and CDR2 is SQIVND (reference sequence). This CDR3 reads CASSIEWGDYGYTF. For the CDR3, the DNA is TGTGCCAGTAGTATAGAATGGGGTGACTATGGCTACACCTTC.

The chain carries TRBV7-9 and TRBJ1-4; 7 bases are shared with TRBD1. J gave up 8 bases and V 5 bases, and 8 bases lay outside the gene matches. This CDR3 has 14 amino acids. Germline-derived CDR1 and CDR2 are SEHNR and FQNEAQ (reference sequence). The CDR3 DNA reads TGTGCCAGCAGCCAGGGACAGTGTATAGAAAAACTGTTTTTT. Its protein is CASSQGQCIEKLFF.

The chain combines TRBV5-1 with TRBJ1-3; TRBD1 agrees at 7 bases. This CDR3 region has 14 residues. Germline V gives CDR1 SGHRS, CDR2 YFSETQ. J gave up 4 bases and V 0 bases, and 1 base lay outside the gene matches. CDR3 protein: CASSLGDSGNTIYF. CDR3 in DNA: TGCGCCAGCAGCTTGGGGGACAGCGGAAACACCATATATTTT.

CDR3 bases: TGTGCCAGCAGCCAAACAAGGATATCATCCACTGAAGCTTTCTTT. Residues: CASSQTRISSTEAFF. The rearrangement links TRBV3-1 (or the pseudogene TRBV3-2) to TRBJ1-1; D gene ambiguous. The germline V and J ends were trimmed by 2 bases and 4 bases, with 14 bases remaining between them. CDR3 length equals 15 residues. Germline lookup yields CDR1 LGHDT and CDR2 YNNKEL (reference sequence).

The chain has TRBV5-1 and TRBJ2-3; D is unclear. Trimming pared 1 base from V and 2 bases from J, leaving 8 bases between. The CDR3 sequence is 14 residues long. In germline, CDR1 is SGHRS, CDR2 YFSETQ. CDR3 sequence: CASSLTKPTDTQYF. In DNA form, the CDR3 reads TGCGCCAGCAGCTTGACCAAGCCCACAGATACGCAGTATTTT.

The DNA for the CDR3 is TGCAGCGTCCGCCCCGGGACAGCGAACACCGGGGAGCTGTTTTTT. Its translation: CSVRPGTANTGELFF. This sequence joins TRBV29-1 and TRBJ2-2, with 7 bases identical to TRBD1. The CDR3 loop spans 15 amino acids. Germline V gene lookup returns CDR1 SQVTM and CDR2 ANQGSEA. V shed 6 bases, J shed 0 bases, and the junction held 7 bases outside the gene matches.

The CDR3 coding sequence is TGTGCCAGCAGCTTAGACCCAAAAACACCCCTCCACTTT. Protein sequence: CASSLDPKTPLHF. The J gene is TRBJ1-6, the V gene TRBV7-9; D not certain. The length of the CDR3 is 13 residues. The germline V gene encodes CDR1 SEHNR and CDR2 FQNEAQ (reference sequence). V lost 1 base to trimming and J lost 11 bases, with 9 bases between them.